This T cell receptor beta chain emerged from a study of shared clonotypes between healthy human individuals. Study outcomes and limitations: Among four donors, roughly 5% of naive CD4 clonotypes were found in common. Clonotypes shared by all four donors outscored non-shared clonotypes in generation probability.

The authors divided CD4+ cells into CD45RA+ naive and CD45RA-negative memory subsets. As processed by the authors: ImmunoSEQ junction-only sequences lacked quality scores, so their filtering differed. Only in-frame clones appear in the TCRdb table, and some are missing; sequencing was by immunoSEQ multiplex PCR. V and J calls and clone size are as listed in that table; D and trimming were resolved from the DNA. The data hold 2 million or so clones, with roughly 96% observed a single time. As to this clone: The antigen remains undetermined.

The CDR3 has 14 amino acids. The germline V gene encodes CDR1 SGHRS and CDR2 YFSETQ. V gave up 6 bases and J gave up 2 bases; unmatched junction bases: 5. The specimen sequenced was naive CD4+ T cells sorted from blood. Subset described: CD45RA+ positively selected. The source of this sequence is a young man in good health. This chain links TRBV5-1 with TRBJ1-1; 9 bases are shared with TRBD1. The CDR3 DNA sequence: TGCGCCAGCACAGGACAGGGGCCAAACACTGAAGCTTTCTTT. This encodes CASTGQGPNTEAFF.